The present entry profiles one T cell receptor (beta chain) with its context. Antigen specificity is unknown. The CDR3 contains 14 residues. Germline trimming cut 4 bases from V and 1 base from J; bases unmatched to any gene: 2. Germline lookup yields CDR1 ENHRY and CDR2 SYGVKD. This entry is derived from a study of cytomegalovirus exposure and HLA in healthy donors. Overall study results and limits: While the bulk of TCR sequences proved rare, some public TCRs turned up in many donors. Trimming of TCR beta V- and J-genes showed a link, identified in a later analysis, to a missense DCLRE1C variant.

Healthy bone marrow donors made up the cohort. In the PCR, 60 Vbeta and 13 Jbeta primers were used. Original handling: The authors later counted 70 million to 80 million unique TCR beta chains, 9 million to 12 million of them shared. The assay was immunoSEQ multiplex PCR, and TCRdb's table has in-frame clones only and misses some. V and J calls and clone size come straight from that table; D and trimming were deduced from the DNA. The repertoire includes approximately 69,000 clones, 75% to 80% of them detected once, and more than 2.5% sits in the top ten. Input material: PBMCs. The sequence derives from a man between 18 and 35 years old in good health and CMV-seronegative. The J gene is TRBJ2-5, the V gene TRBV10-3; 8 positions match TRBD2. The CDR3 reads CAISAGGAQETQYF. In nucleotides, the CDR3 is TGTGCCATCAGTGCGGGGGGGGCCCAAGAGACCCAGTACTTC.